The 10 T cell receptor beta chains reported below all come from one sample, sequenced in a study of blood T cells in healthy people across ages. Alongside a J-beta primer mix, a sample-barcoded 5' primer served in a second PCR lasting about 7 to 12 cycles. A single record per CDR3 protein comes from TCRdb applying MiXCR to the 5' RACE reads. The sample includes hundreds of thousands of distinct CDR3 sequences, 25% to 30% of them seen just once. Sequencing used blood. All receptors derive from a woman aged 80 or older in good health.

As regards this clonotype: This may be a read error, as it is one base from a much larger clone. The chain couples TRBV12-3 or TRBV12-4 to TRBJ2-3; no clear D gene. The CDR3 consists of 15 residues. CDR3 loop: CAGSPQGLGTDTQYF. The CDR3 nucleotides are TGTGCCGGCAGCCCGCAAGGTCTTGGAACAGATACGCAGTATTTT.

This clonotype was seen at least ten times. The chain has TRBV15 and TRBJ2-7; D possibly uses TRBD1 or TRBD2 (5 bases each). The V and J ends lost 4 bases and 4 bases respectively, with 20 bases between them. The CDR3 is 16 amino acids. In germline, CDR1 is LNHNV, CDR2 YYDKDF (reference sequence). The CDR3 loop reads CATSKGTKPFYYEQYF. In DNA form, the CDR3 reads TGTGCCACCAGCAAAGGGACCAAACCCTTCTATTACGAGCAGTACTTC.

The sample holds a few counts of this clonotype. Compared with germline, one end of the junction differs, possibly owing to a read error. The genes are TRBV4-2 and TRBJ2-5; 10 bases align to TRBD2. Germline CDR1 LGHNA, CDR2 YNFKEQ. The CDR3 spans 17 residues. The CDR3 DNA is TGTGCCGGCAGCCAAGGGCCCAGCGGGGGGGACCAAGAGACCCAGTACTTC. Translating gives CAGSQGPSGGDQETQYF.

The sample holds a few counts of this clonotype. In DNA form, the CDR3 reads TGCGCCAGCAGCCCCATCGGACGGGTCTCCTACAATGAGCAGTTCTTC. The encoded protein is CASSPIGRVSYNEQFF. This chain uses TRBV5-1 with TRBJ2-1; no firm D call. CDR1 SGHRS and CDR2 YFSETQ come from the germline V gene. This CDR3 has 16 residues. V was trimmed by 4 bases and J by 0 bases, leaving 14 bases between them.

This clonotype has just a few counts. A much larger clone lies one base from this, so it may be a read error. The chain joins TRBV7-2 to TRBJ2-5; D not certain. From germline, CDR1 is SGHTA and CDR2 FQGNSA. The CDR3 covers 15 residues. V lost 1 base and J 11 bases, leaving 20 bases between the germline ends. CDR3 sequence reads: CASSLDSIPRSEQYF. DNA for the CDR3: TGTGCCAGCAGCTTAGACAGTATACCAAGGAGTGAGCAGTACTTC.

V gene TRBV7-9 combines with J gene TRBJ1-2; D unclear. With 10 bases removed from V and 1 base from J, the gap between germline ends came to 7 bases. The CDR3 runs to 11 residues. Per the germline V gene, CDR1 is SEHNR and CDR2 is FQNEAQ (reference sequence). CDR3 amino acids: CATGLNYGYTF. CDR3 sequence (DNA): TGTGCCACTGGTCTTAACTATGGCTACACCTTC. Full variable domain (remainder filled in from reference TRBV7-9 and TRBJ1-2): DTGVSQNPRHKITKRGQNVTFRCDPISEHNRLYWYRQTLGQGPEFLTYFQNEAQLEKSRLLSDRFSAERPKGSFSTLEIQRTEQGDSAMYLCATGLNYGYTFGSGTRLTVV.

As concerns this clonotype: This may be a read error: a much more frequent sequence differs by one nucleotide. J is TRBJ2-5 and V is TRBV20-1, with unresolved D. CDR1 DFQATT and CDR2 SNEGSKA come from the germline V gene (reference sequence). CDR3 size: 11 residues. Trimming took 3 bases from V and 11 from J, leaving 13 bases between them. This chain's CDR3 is CSASRSAEQYF. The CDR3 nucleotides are TGCAGTGCTAGTCGTTCCGCTGAGCAGTACTTC.

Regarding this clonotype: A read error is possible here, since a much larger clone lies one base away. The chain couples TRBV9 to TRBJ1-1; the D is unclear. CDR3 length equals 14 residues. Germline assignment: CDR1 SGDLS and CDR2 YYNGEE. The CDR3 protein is CTSSSMEQGTEAFF. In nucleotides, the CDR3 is TGTACCAGCAGCTCTATGGAGCAAGGCACTGAAGCTTTCTTT.

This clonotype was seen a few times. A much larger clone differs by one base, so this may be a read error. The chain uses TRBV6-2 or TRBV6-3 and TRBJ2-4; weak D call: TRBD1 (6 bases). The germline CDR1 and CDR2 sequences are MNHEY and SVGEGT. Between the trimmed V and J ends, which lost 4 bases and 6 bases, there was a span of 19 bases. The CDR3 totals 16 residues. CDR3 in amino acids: CASSSPDRRSGNIQYF. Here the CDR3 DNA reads TGTGCCAGCAGTTCCCCGGACAGACGGTCCGGAAACATTCAGTACTTC.

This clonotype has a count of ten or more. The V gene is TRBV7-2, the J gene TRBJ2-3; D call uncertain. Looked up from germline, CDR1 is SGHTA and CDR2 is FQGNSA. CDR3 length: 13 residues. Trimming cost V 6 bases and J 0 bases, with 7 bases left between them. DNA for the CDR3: TGTGCCAGCAGTGAGCCCAGCACAGATACGCAGTATTTT. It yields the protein CASSEPSTDTQYF.